The rows below give T cell receptor beta chains drawn from one sample of a study of cytomegalovirus exposure and HLA in healthy donors. The repertoire was sequenced with immunoSEQ multiplex PCR; TCRdb's copy has only in-frame clones and lacks some. The table has tens of thousands of clones, approximately 80% seen once. The specimen sequenced was PBMCs. The receptors originated from a woman younger than 45 in good health and CMV-seronegative. Each CDR3 is given with its conserved first and last residue. D genes are given only for firm matches. Only part of the rows carry a size: once, few, many, or a class if the clone is expanded.

TRBD1	NA	TRBV6-5	TRBJ1-1	CASSPQGLMNTEAFF	TGTGCCAGCAGTCCACAGGGGCTGATGAACACTGAAGCTTTCTTT
NA	NA	TRBV13	TRBJ2-1	CASYRGGQAYNEQFF	TGTGCCAGCTATAGGGGGGGACAGGCTTACAATGAGCAGTTCTTC
TRBD1	NA	TRBV30	TRBJ1-6	CACVPGQGPINNSPLHF	TGTGCCTGCGTCCCGGGACAGGGGCCGATAAATAATTCACCCCTCCACTTT
NA	NA	TRBV7-6	TRBJ2-5	CASSFNARNQETQYF	TGTGCCAGCAGCTTTAATGCTAGGAACCAAGAGACCCAGTACTTC
NA	NA	TRBV19	TRBJ2-7	CASNPGGSSYEQYF	TGTGCCAGTAACCCCGGGGGAAGCTCCTACGAGCAGTACTTC
NA	NA	TRBV5-6	TRBJ1-2	CASSLALGDSYGYTF	TGTGCCAGCAGCTTGGCTTTAGGGGACTCCTATGGCTACACCTTC
TRBD1	NA	TRBV10-1	TRBJ1-4	CASSPGGNEKLFF	TGCGCCAGCAGTCCAGGGGGTAATGAAAAACTGTTTTTT
TRBD2	NA	TRBV2	TRBJ2-5	CASSSKRGTQYF	TGTGCCAGCAGTTCAAAGCGGGGGACCCAGTACTTC
NA	NA	TRBV29-1	TRBJ1-2	CSVDKQPLNYGYTF	TGCAGCGTTGATAAACAGCCACTCAACTATGGCTACACCTTC
TRBD1	once	TRBV15	TRBJ2-1	CATRSGTGVSSYNEQFF	TGTGCCACCAGATCTGGGACAGGGGTTAGCTCCTACAATGAGCAGTTCTTC
NA	few	TRBV4-2	TRBJ2-3	CASSQFQDSSTDTQYF	TGTGCCAGCAGCCAATTCCAGGACTCTAGCACAGATACGCAGTATTTT
NA	NA	TRBV6-5	TRBJ2-1	CASSYDGAGTYNEQFF	TGTGCCAGCAGTTACGATGGCGCGGGGACTTACAATGAGCAGTTCTTC
NA	NA	TRBV6-6	TRBJ2-1	CASRRDIYNEQFF	TGTGCCAGCAGGAGGGACATTTACAATGAGCAGTTCTTC
NA	NA	TRBV7-6	TRBJ1-6	CASSLEQPNSPLHF	TGTGCCAGCAGCTTAGAACAACCTAATTCACCCCTCCACTTT
NA	NA	TRBV7-9	TRBJ1-1	CSSSRRVAILAGNTEAFF	TGTTCCAGCAGCCGTCGAGTGGCGATTCTAGCCGGGAACACTGAAGCTTTCTTT
TRBD2	NA	TRBV4-3	TRBJ2-3	CASSRRGAGDADTQYF	TGCGCCAGCAGCCGAAGGGGCGCGGGGGACGCAGATACGCAGTATTTT
TRBD1	once	TRBV5-5	TRBJ1-2	CASSSTGGGYTF	TGTGCCAGCAGCTCTACAGGGGGTGGCTACACCTTC
TRBD1	few	TRBV18	TRBJ1-1	CASSPMDRDLSNTEAFF	TGTGCCAGCTCACCAATGGACAGGGATTTGTCAAACACTGAAGCTTTCTTT
TRBD1	NA	TRBV30	TRBJ2-5	CAWIGTGGLETQYF	TGTGCCTGGATCGGGACAGGGGGTTTGGAGACCCAGTACTTC
NA	NA	TRBV10-1	TRBJ2-2	CASAMNPAGELFF	TGCGCCAGCGCCATGAACCCGGCCGGGGAGCTGTTTTTT
NA	NA	TRBV2	TRBJ2-1	CASSERGNSYNEQFF	TGTGCCAGCAGTGAGAGAGGAAACTCCTACAATGAGCAGTTCTTC
TRBD2	NA	TRBV7-2	TRBJ2-5	CASSIRGLAWETQYF	TGTGCCAGCAGCATCCGGGGACTAGCGTGGGAGACCCAGTACTTC
TRBD1	NA	TRBV7-8	TRBJ1-2	CASSVRQGNYGYTF	TGTGCCAGCAGCGTCCGACAGGGGAACTATGGCTACACCTTC